These T cell receptor beta chains were read from a single sample in a study of CD8 T cells in ankylosing spondylitis. From the 5' RACE reads, TCRdb called clonotypes with MiXCR, one entry per CDR3 protein. The sample contains some 46,000 distinct CDR3 sequences, approximately 9.9% of which appear only once. Sequenced sample: blood, either unsorted or a sorted T cell fraction (not recorded which). The receptor set was obtained from a male donor with ankylosing spondylitis or in good health (not recorded which). Both conserved end residues are part of each CDR3. The D gene is left open where the match is weak. Clone size is given for some rows only: seen once, a few or many times, or a class if the clone is expanded.

j_call v_call d_call clone_size cdr3_aa cdr3_nt
TRBJ2-5 TRBV5-1 TRBD2 - CASSPGGAGGEEAQYF TGCGCCAGCAGCCCAGGCGGGGCGGGGGGTGAGGAGGCCCAGTACTTC
TRBJ2-1 TRBV5-1 TRBD2 many CASSLIAGPNEQFF TGCGCCAGCAGCTTGATAGCGGGGCCAAATGAGCAGTTCTTC
TRBJ2-3 TRBV18 TRBD1 many CASSPPGTGGLRDTQYF TGTGCCAGCTCACCACCAGGGACAGGGGGTTTGAGAGATACGCAGTATTTT
TRBJ1-2 TRBV29-1 TRBD1 few CSVLNPGQWSNYGYTF TGCAGCGTTCTCAATCCGGGACAGTGGTCTAACTATGGCTACACCTTC
TRBJ2-5 TRBV5-1 - - CASSLVGGGPSETQYF TGCGCCAGCAGCTTGGTAGGGGGGGGGCCGTCGGAGACCCAGTACTTC
TRBJ1-5 TRBV28 - few CASSERGAYRPQHF TGTGCCAGCAGTGAAAGGGGAGCCTACCGGCCCCAGCATTTT
TRBJ2-2 TRBV5-1 - many CASSSETLNTGELFF TGCGCCAGCAGCTCGGAAACATTGAACACCGGGGAGCTGTTTTTT
TRBJ1-3 TRBV11-2 TRBD1 few CASSLVAHGTGNGNTIYF TGTGCCAGCAGCTTAGTGGCCCACGGGACAGGGAACGGAAACACCATATATTTT
TRBJ1-2 TRBV12-3/TRBV12-4 - many CASSFPDNYGYTF TGTGCCAGCAGTTTCCCAGATAACTATGGCTACACCTTC
TRBJ1-6 TRBV12-3/TRBV12-4 TRBD1 many CASSRQGANSPLHF TGTGCCAGCAGTCGACAGGGGGCCAATTCACCCCTCCACTTT
TRBJ2-1 TRBV5-5 TRBD1 - CASRVTWGTGVTYNEQFF TGTGCCAGCCGAGTCACATGGGGGACAGGGGTCACCTACAATGAGCAGTTCTTC
TRBJ2-5 TRBV12-3/TRBV12-4 - many CASKKEGQETQYF TGTGCCAGCAAAAAAGAGGGCCAAGAGACCCAGTACTTC
TRBJ1-2 TRBV12-3/TRBV12-4 TRBD1 many CASSKDRRDYGYTF TGTGCCAGCAGCAAGGACAGGAGAGACTATGGCTACACCTTC
TRBJ2-5 TRBV11-1 - few CASKPLVGGETQYF TGTGCCAGCAAACCGTTGGTCGGTGGGGAGACCCAGTACTTC
TRBJ1-1 TRBV30 - - CAWSRQGNTEAFF TGTGCCTGGAGTCGGCAGGGGAACACTGAAGCTTTCTTT
TRBJ1-5 TRBV6-2/TRBV6-3 TRBD1 many CASSAGQGAESNQPQHF TGTGCCAGCAGTGCGGGACAGGGGGCTGAGAGCAATCAGCCCCAGCATTTT
TRBJ2-2 TRBV5-4 - - CASSLNRKAGELFF TGTGCCAGCAGCTTGAACAGGAAGGCCGGGGAGCTGTTTTTT
TRBJ1-5 TRBV3-1 - few CASSPTVDSNQPQHF TGTGCCAGCAGCCCCACAGTCGATAGCAATCAGCCCCAGCATTTT
TRBJ2-7 TRBV5-1 - - CASSPTSYEQYF TGCGCCAGCAGCCCGACTAGCTACGAGCAGTACTTC
TRBJ1-2 TRBV28 - many CASRPNKGYTF TGTGCCAGCAGGCCGAATAAGGGCTACACCTTC
TRBJ1-5 TRBV7-2 TRBD1 few CASSSGGMGNQPQHF TGTGCCAGCAGCTCAGGGGGCATGGGGAATCAGCCCCAGCATTTT
TRBJ2-1 TRBV12-3/TRBV12-4 - - CASRTGAYNEQFF TGTGCCAGCAGGACCGGGGCATACAATGAGCAGTTCTTC
TRBJ2-5 TRBV11-2 TRBD1 - CASSSQRDRGRETQYF TGTGCCAGCAGCTCCCAGAGGGACAGGGGGCGGGAGACCCAGTACTTC
TRBJ2-3 TRBV15 - many CATSRVGEADTQYF TGTGCCACCAGCAGAGTCGGCGAGGCAGATACGCAGTATTTT
TRBJ2-5 TRBV6-1 - many CASILAGISQETQYF TGTGCCAGCATCCTGGCTGGGATTTCACAAGAGACCCAGTACTTC
TRBJ1-5 TRBV6-1 TRBD1 many CASSEGQGMSNQPQHF TGTGCCAGCAGTGAAGGACAGGGGATGAGCAATCAGCCCCAGCATTTT
TRBJ2-1 TRBV7-2 TRBD1 - CASSFLGGEVNEQFF TGTGCCAGCAGCTTCCTAGGGGGCGAGGTCAATGAGCAGTTCTTC
TRBJ2-5 TRBV7-7 TRBD1 many CASSLDRGQETQYF TGTGCCAGCAGCCTCGACAGGGGCCAAGAGACCCAGTACTTC
TRBJ2-7 TRBV29-1 - few CSVGRDPYEQYF TGCAGCGTTGGCCGGGACCCCTACGAGCAGTACTTC
TRBJ2-3 TRBV5-1 TRBD2 few CASSFSGGTDTQYF TGCGCCAGCAGCTTTTCCGGGGGGACAGATACGCAGTATTTT
TRBJ2-3 TRBV24-1 - many CATSDAKTGRFNTQYF TGTGCCACCAGTGATGCGAAGACTGGACGTTTTAATACGCAGTATTTT
TRBJ2-2 TRBV3-1 - many CASFRSGTGELFF TGTGCCAGTTTCCGGTCTGGAACCGGGGAGCTGTTTTTT
TRBJ2-7 TRBV5-1 - many CASSLLNSIGSYEQYF TGCGCCAGCAGCTTATTAAATTCAATCGGATCCTACGAGCAGTACTTC
TRBJ2-1 TRBV4-1 TRBD2 many CASSRLAGGQGNEQFF TGCGCCAGCAGCCGACTAGCGGGGGGCCAGGGGAATGAGCAGTTCTTC
TRBJ2-3 TRBV7-2 TRBD1 few CASSLGPRTGATDTQYF TGTGCCAGCAGCTTAGGGCCCCGGACAGGGGCCACAGATACGCAGTATTTT
TRBJ2-5 TRBV24-1 - many CATSDLGAGDFQETQYF TGTGCCACCAGTGATTTAGGCGCAGGGGACTTCCAAGAGACCCAGTACTTC
TRBJ1-6 TRBV6-2/TRBV6-3 TRBD1 many CASNQGATLHF TGTGCCAGCAACCAGGGGGCCACCCTCCACTTT
TRBJ1-1 TRBV7-9 - - CASARETNIGAFF TGTGCCAGCGCGAGGGAAACGAATATTGGAGCTTTCTTT
TRBJ2-1 TRBV30 - many CAGTISYNEQFF TGTGCCGGAACAATCTCCTACAATGAGCAGTTCTTC
TRBJ2-3 TRBV20-1 - medium-sized CSAGTDTQYF TGCAGTGCGGGCACAGATACGCAGTATTTT
TRBJ2-1 TRBV7-6 - many CASSLTRQNEQFF TGTGCCAGCAGCTTAACTAGGCAGAATGAGCAGTTCTTC
TRBJ2-7 TRBV6-1 TRBD2 few CASMTSGGLNEQYF TGTGCCAGCATGACTAGCGGGGGGCTCAACGAGCAGTACTTC
TRBJ2-7 TRBV5-8 - many CASSLVGSWDYEQYF TGTGCCAGCAGCTTGGTGGGATCATGGGATTACGAGCAGTACTTC
TRBJ2-5 TRBV5-1 - many CASSRGTSQETQYF TGCGCCAGCAGCCGAGGGACAAGCCAAGAGACCCAGTACTTC
TRBJ2-7 TRBV30 - many CAWMSYSYEQYF TGTGCCTGGATGAGCTACTCCTACGAGCAGTACTTC
TRBJ1-5 TRBV9 TRBD1 many CASSVDIGGWQPQHF TGTGCTAGCAGCGTAGACATAGGGGGCTGGCAGCCCCAGCATTTT
TRBJ1-5 TRBV6-6 TRBD1 many CASSYRRPGQGNQPQHF TGTGCCAGCAGTTACCGCCGACCGGGACAGGGCAATCAGCCCCAGCATTTT
TRBJ2-3 TRBV20-1 TRBD1 many CSARRLQGADTQYF TGCAGTGCTAGACGACTACAGGGGGCAGATACGCAGTATTTT